This is a list of T cell receptor beta chains from one sample in a study of blood T cell repertoires in COVID-19. Data came from immunoSEQ multiplex PCR; TCRdb stores just in-frame clones and leaves some out. The sample lists about 110,000 clones, about 87% seen once, with 1.1% in the top ten. Specimen: peripheral blood. The receptors were gathered from a human donor in a cohort sampled during active COVID-19. CDR3s include the opening cysteine and the closing phenylalanine or tryptophan. A D gene is named only where the DNA matches it firmly. Rows may omit the clone size; those that give it use once, few, many or a size class.

TRBV19,NA,TRBD1,TRBJ2-7,CASSLRTGGGEQYF,TGTGCCAGTAGTTTAAGGACAGGGGGCGGCGAGCAGTACTTC
TRBV14,NA,NA,TRBJ2-1,CASSQESSEGEQFF,TGTGCCAGCAGCCAAGAGTCTAGCGAGGGTGAGCAGTTCTTC
TRBV19,NA,NA,TRBJ2-3,CASRWAGATDTQYF,TGTGCCAGCCGTTGGGCGGGGGCAACAGATACGCAGTATTTT
TRBV7-2,NA,TRBD1,TRBJ1-2,CASSSGEGAGVGYTF,TGTGCCAGCAGCTCAGGAGAGGGGGCGGGTGTTGGCTACACCTTC
TRBV19,NA,TRBD1,TRBJ1-2,CASSAYWDRGEGTNYGYTF,TGTGCCAGTAGTGCCTACTGGGACAGGGGTGAGGGGACCAACTATGGCTACACCTTC
TRBV9,once,TRBD2,TRBJ2-1,CASSASGPSSYNEQFF,TGTGCCAGCAGCGCTAGCGGGCCCAGCTCCTACAATGAGCAGTTCTTC
TRBV7-9,NA,NA,TRBJ1-2,CASSMGPTGIYKTF,TGTGCCAGCAGCATGGGGCCTACAGGCATCTACAAGACCTTC
TRBV4-1,NA,NA,TRBJ1-4,CASSQDPGWDEKLFF,TGCGCCAGCAGCCAAGACCCAGGGTGGGATGAAAAACTGTTTTTT
TRBV5-1,NA,TRBD1,TRBJ1-1,CASSLLGGGTEAFF,TGCGCCAGCAGCTTGCTAGGGGGCGGCACTGAAGCTTTCTTT
TRBV6-5,NA,NA,TRBJ1-6,CASSEDSSSPLHF,TGTGCCAGCAGCGAGGACAGCTCCTCACCCCTCCACTTT
TRBV29-1,NA,NA,TRBJ2-1,CSVEGRGISYNEQFF,TGCAGCGTTGAGGGGCGGGGAATTTCCTACAATGAGCAGTTCTTC
TRBV6-5,NA,TRBD1,TRBJ1-2,CASRGTGGLYGYTF,TGTGCCAGCAGGGGAACAGGGGGCCTCTATGGCTACACCTTC
TRBV7-2,NA,NA,TRBJ2-3,CASLRRGLFTDTQYF,TGTGCCAGCTTAAGGAGAGGACTTTTCACAGATACGCAGTATTTT
TRBV6-5,NA,NA,TRBJ1-1,CASSYGGDTEAFF,TGTGCCAGCAGTTACGGGGGGGACACTGAAGCTTTCTTT
TRBV5-4,NA,NA,TRBJ1-1,CASSLEAARGAEAFF,TGTGCCAGCAGCTTGGAGGCAGCCCGGGGGGCTGAAGCTTTCTTT
TRBV7-9,NA,NA,TRBJ1-2,CATLNLLDGYTF,TGTGCCACCCTGAACTTACTAGATGGCTACACCTTC
TRBV6-4,NA,NA,TRBJ1-2,CASSAQSGAYGYTF,TGTGCCAGCAGTGCACAGAGTGGGGCCTATGGCTACACCTTC